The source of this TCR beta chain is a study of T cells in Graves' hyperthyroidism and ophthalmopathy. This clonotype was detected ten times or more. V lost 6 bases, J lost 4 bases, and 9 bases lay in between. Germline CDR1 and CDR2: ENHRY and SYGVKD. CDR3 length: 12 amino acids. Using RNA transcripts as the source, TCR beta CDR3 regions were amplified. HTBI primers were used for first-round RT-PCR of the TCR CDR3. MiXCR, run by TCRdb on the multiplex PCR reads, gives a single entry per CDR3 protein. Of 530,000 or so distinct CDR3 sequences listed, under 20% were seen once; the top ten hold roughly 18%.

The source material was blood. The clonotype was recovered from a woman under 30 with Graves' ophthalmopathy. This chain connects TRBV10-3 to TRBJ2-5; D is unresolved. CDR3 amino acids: CAIRHTGETQYF. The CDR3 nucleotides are TGTGCCATCAGACACACTGGAGAGACCCAGTACTTC.